The 2 T cell receptor beta chains presented below share a single source sample, sequenced in a study of shared clonotypes between healthy human individuals. Profiled with immunoSEQ multiplex PCR; TCRdb holds only in-frame clones, not every one. This sample yields approximately 1.9 million clones, of which 80% to 95% are seen a single time; more than 1.5% belongs to the top ten. Naive CD8 populations comprised CD45RO-negative cells positively selected for CCR7, excluding terminally differentiated effector memory CD45RA+ cells. The material sequenced was naive CD8+ T cells from PBMCs. The receptors stem from a young man in good health. Some clones in this sample may be carry-over from other donors' samples.

In its sample, this clone was seen once. This chain connects TRBV6-5 to TRBJ1-2, with 9 bases that match TRBD1. Trimming cost V 0 bases and J 7 bases; bases outside gene matches: 9. The length of the CDR3 is 16 residues. Germline CDR1 and CDR2: MNHEY and SVGAGI. The CDR3 sequence is CASSYSEGTGLSGYTF. The CDR3 DNA is TGTGCCAGCAGTTACTCTGAGGGGACAGGGCTTAGTGGCTACACCTTC.

The rearrangement uses TRBV4-1 and TRBJ1-2, with a possible D match to TRBD1 (6 bases). Germline V gene data show CDR1 as MGHRA and CDR2 as YSYEKL. V lost 2 bases, J lost 7 bases, and 14 bases lay in between. The CDR3 totals 14 residues. DNA of the CDR3: TGCGCCAGCAGCCAAAGGGCGGGGGCGGGTGGCTACACCTTC. It yields the protein CASSQRAGAGGYTF.